This T cell receptor (beta chain) comes out of a study of T cells in Graves' hyperthyroidism and ophthalmopathy. The overall study: Once the initial diagnosis was made, peripheral blood was obtained before any treatment.

General study points: Also found in blood were most expanded thyroid clonotypes above 0.001.

TCR beta CDR3 region amplification was performed from RNA transcripts. With the HTBI primer set, the TCR CDR3 went through a first round of RT-PCR. TCRdb fed the multiplex PCR reads into MiXCR, producing one record per CDR3 protein. The table lists some 370,000 distinct CDR3 sequences, about a sixth of them singletons, with around a third in the top ten. The CDR3 has 15 amino acids. Trimming took off 6 bases at V and 5 bases at J, with 19 bases between the two ends. The germline CDR1 and CDR2 sequences are MGHRA and YSYEKL. Hyperthyroidism had been newly diagnosed in patients aged 18 to 65, and its duration was under 2 months. PBMCs came from less than 11 ml fresh peripheral blood. At least ten counts were recorded for this clonotype. As yet, its antigen is unknown.

The V call is TRBV4-1, the J call TRBJ2-5, with D maybe TRBD1 (6 bases). What was sequenced was blood. The receptor was derived from a woman in her twenties or thirties with Graves' hyperthyroidism that later progressed to Graves' ophthalmopathy. The DNA of the CDR3 is TGCGCCAGCAGAGAAACGCAGGGGAGTGGCGAGACCCAGTACTTC. This encodes CASRETQGSGETQYF.